This is a list of T cell receptor beta chains from one sample in a study of shared clonotypes between healthy human individuals. Assay used: immunoSEQ multiplex PCR; TCRdb lists only in-frame clones, some missing. The table has about a million clones, about 70% seen once. The material sequenced was memory CD4+ T cells sorted from blood. These receptors all come from a man younger than 35 in good health. CDR3s include the opening cysteine and the closing phenylalanine or tryptophan.

v_call cdr3_aa
TRBV4-1 CASSQDGGPDTQYF
TRBV6-1 CASILDRGQGRALHF
TRBV10-3 CAISEAPTYGYTF
TRBV18 CASSIQGPSYNSPLHF
TRBV18 CASSPYSGRGDTIYF
TRBV5-1 CASSLGDASGTQYF
TRBV5-1 CASSLRGYGYGYTF
TRBV6-5 CASTPDQTVSYGYTF
TRBV30 CAWSPFDQSPLHF
TRBV7-9 CASSLGQGAGNEQFF
TRBV19 CASSARTNYGYTF
TRBV11-2 CASSPQGAGTEAFF
TRBV18 CASSRALTGGSHEQYF
TRBV6-5 CASSRVLGAQPQHF
TRBV9 CASSVDQGTGAGYTF
TRBV23-1 CASGIGRAGGPGTNEKLFF
TRBV18 CASSPRLAGGRSTDTQYF
TRBV5-4 CASSRQQGRLYNEQFF
TRBV10-3 CAISPYRGPKVDTDTQYF
TRBV6-6 CASSYAGAGSGNTIYF
TRBV9 CASSASGTSEQETQYF
TRBV27 CASSLAGSSNQPQHF
TRBV18 CASSRAGGDQPQHF
TRBV5-1 CASSPRDRGIDEQYF
TRBV6-1 CASSESTGSNQPQHF
TRBV13 CASSLVKSIGPGDTIYF
TRBV6-6 CASTRLSDTQYF
TRBV5-1 CASSLDGLSQHF
TRBV5-4 CASSPGQTLSGYTF
TRBV9 CASSLRQGENYGYTF
TRBV19 CASSGTGWNEQFF
TRBV11-3 CASSGTGGYNEQFF
TRBV6-5 CATHPLGGGHNEQFF
TRBV5-1 CASSTTGGASGELFF
TRBV7-3 CASSFGDNQPQHF
TRBV6-5 CASSTSESQPQHF
TRBV6-5 CASSYRQSDYEQYF
TRBV5-1 CASSLAAEGYEQYF
TRBV7-9 CASSPGTGSYTGELFF
TRBV19 CASSARGDYGYTF
TRBV19 CASSPSQAGAEAFF
TRBV28 CASSLTGTAYNQPQHF
TRBV5-4 CASSLGHLQETQYF
TRBV5-1 CASSLAPGTDTQYF
TRBV28 CASRSGPQETQYF
TRBV29-1 CSVRLSYEQYF
TRBV6-1 CASLGEGPYEQYF
TRBV5-8 CASSPGRESYVLTF
TRBV7-2 CASTIQGRVNGYTF
TRBV28 CASSLTGAGNTIYF
TRBV13 CASSLRLAGNYEQYF
TRBV21-1 CASSNVRPGSNQPQHF
TRBV7-8 CASSLGQGWEQYF
TRBV5-1 CASRGNTGNEQYF
TRBV6-1 CASSQEGYTF